One sample yielded the 27 T cell receptor beta chains listed below, sequenced in a study of T-cell reconstitution after alpha-beta-depleted transplantation in children. Preparing the TCRbeta library involved the use of unique molecular identifiers. MiXCR, run by TCRdb on the PCR reads, gives a single entry per CDR3 protein. The profile shows about 830,000 distinct CDR3 sequences, 16% of them singletons. The sequencing used PBMCs, mostly from graft donor cells, collected 360 days after TCRalphabeta/CD19-depleted stem cell transplant. These receptor sequences come from a male patient between 10 and 17 years old who had a stem cell transplant for acute lymphoblastic leukemia, so the T cells may come from the graft donor.

This clonotype was observed a few times. J is TRBJ2-7 and V is TRBV5-6; no firm D call. V lost 0 bases and J 0 bases, leaving 10 bases between the germline ends. This CDR3 comprises 15 residues. In germline, CDR1 is SGHDT, CDR2 YYEEEE. CDR3: CASSLAPQLSYEQYF. In nucleotides, the CDR3 is TGTGCCAGCAGCTTGGCTCCCCAGCTCTCCTACGAGCAGTACTTC.

This clonotype was recorded at least ten times. Relative to the germline gene, one junction end is altered; a read error may explain this. V gene TRBV29-1 combines with J gene TRBJ2-7, with a weak D call TRBD2 (5 bases). Germline values: CDR1 SQVTM, CDR2 ANQGSEA. There are 16 residues in the CDR3. The DNA for the CDR3 is TGCAGCCTTGAATGGCACAGCCCGGGGATTTGTTTCGAGCAGTACTTC. Protein sequence: CSLEWHSPGICFEQYF.

This clonotype was observed a few times. The rearrangement uses TRBV6-1 and TRBJ2-1; 10 bases map to TRBD1. After removal of 6 bases from V and 4 bases from J, the junction contained 9 bases not matched to a gene. CDR3 length: 16 residues. Per germline, CDR1 MNHNS and CDR2 SASEGT. CDR3 amino acids: CASSAMGTGAYNEQFF. CDR3 in DNA: TGTGCCAGCAGCGCTATGGGGACAGGGGCTTACAATGAGCAGTTCTTC.

This clonotype was recorded at least ten times. This chain uses TRBV11-2 with TRBJ2-7; 7 nucleotides match TRBD1. Per the germline V gene, CDR1 is SGHAT and CDR2 is FQNNGV. CDR3 size: 16 residues. Germline trimming cut 3 bases from V and 9 bases from J; bases unmatched to any gene: 17. CDR3 DNA: TGTGCCAGCAGCTTCATACTTCACCCACCGGGACAGCGGCAGTACTTC. Protein sequence: CASSFILHPPGQRQYF.

The V and J genes are TRBV24-1 and TRBJ2-7; D may be TRBD1 (6 bases). The CDR3 extends over 13 amino acids. V gave up 3 bases and J gave up 2 bases, with 7 bases separating them. Germline V gives CDR1 KGHDR, CDR2 SFDVKD. CDR3 residues: CATSDGQTYEQYF. CDR3 DNA sequence: TGTGCCACCAGTGATGGACAGACCTACGAGCAGTACTTC.

This clonotype was counted between two and nine times. The chain employs TRBV5-1 and TRBJ1-4; D may be TRBD1 (6 bases). CDR1 is SGHRS and CDR2 is YFSETQ in the germline V gene. The CDR3 loop spans 14 amino acids. Trimming cost V 3 bases and J 5 bases, with 11 bases left between them. DNA of the CDR3: TGCGCCAGCAGCTACGGACAGTTAAATGAAAAACTGTTTTTT. Protein: CASSYGQLNEKLFF.

This clonotype was recorded a few times. This chain connects TRBV12-3 or TRBV12-4 to TRBJ2-4; D might be TRBD1 (6 bases). The CDR3 spans 16 residues. V was pared by 4 bases and J by 0 bases, with 13 bases between. The CDR3 is CASSSRDIIAKNIQYF. In nucleotides, the CDR3 is TGTGCCAGCAGTTCCCGGGACATTATAGCCAAAAACATTCAGTACTTC.

This clonotype was observed a handful of times. The chain combines TRBV7-9 with TRBJ1-1, with D unclear. CDR3 length: 15 amino acids. The germline gives CDR1 SEHNR, CDR2 FQNEAQ (reference sequence). The ends were cut back, 6 bases at V and 0 bases at J, with 14 bases in the middle. CDR3 DNA: TGTGCCAGCAGTAGGGCCGGGATTATGAACACTGAAGCTTTCTTT. It translates to CASSRAGIMNTEAFF.

This clonotype was found a few times. The genes are TRBV19 and TRBJ2-1; D uncertain. Germline V gene sequence: CDR1 LNHDA, CDR2 SQIVND (reference sequence). The V gene lost 3 bases and the J gene lost 8 bases, with 14 bases spanning the gap. The CDR3 loop spans 14 amino acids. Here the CDR3 DNA reads TGTGCCAGTAGTATCATCGGGTCTGGGCATGAGCAGTTCTTC. It is translated as CASSIIGSGHEQFF.

J is TRBJ2-1 and V is TRBV5-1; D uncertain. This CDR3 is 17 amino acids long. Per germline, CDR1 SGHRS and CDR2 YFSETQ. The germline V and J ends were trimmed by 5 bases and 3 bases, with 21 bases remaining between them. The CDR3 DNA is TGCGCCAGCAGGTCAGAGTCCGCCCTCATACTCTACAATGAGCAGTTCTTC. Its protein is CASRSESALILYNEQFF.

CDR3 sequence: CASSLGEAGGEQYF. The CDR3 DNA sequence: TGCGCCAGCAGCTTGGGCGAGGCCGGGGGCGAGCAGTACTTC. The chain employs TRBV5-1 and TRBJ2-7, with D perhaps matching TRBD2 (6 bases). CDR1 is SGHRS and CDR2 is YFSETQ in the germline V gene. Trimming shortened V by 0 bases and J by 6 bases, and 13 bases separated the two germline ends. The CDR3 extends over 14 amino acids.

This clonotype appeared a few times. CDR3 DNA: TGTGCGGCGGGACAGGGCTACACCGGGGAGCTGTTTTTT. Residues: CAAGQGYTGELFF. The chain uses TRBV12-3 or TRBV12-4 and TRBJ2-2; 9 bases map to TRBD1. CDR3 length: 13 residues.

The J gene is TRBJ2-7, the V gene TRBV4-1; 7 positions match TRBD2. The V gene end was trimmed by 0 bases and the J gene end by 2 bases; junction bases not matched to a gene: 4. In germline, CDR1 is MGHRA, CDR2 YSYEKL. The CDR3 consists of 15 residues. CDR3 protein: CASSQDSGRAYEQYF. The CDR3 DNA sequence: TGCGCCAGCAGCCAAGATTCGGGGAGGGCCTACGAGCAGTACTTC.

For this clonotype: Sequence at one end of the junction differs from germline and may be a read error. This rearrangement joins TRBV6-5 to TRBJ1-1; TRBD1 aligns across 8 bases. The CDR3 is 14 amino acids. CDR1 MNHEY and CDR2 SVGAGI come from the germline V gene. CDR3 loop: CASSYRQGNPEAFF. The CDR3 DNA is TGTGCCAGCAGTTATAGACAGGGGAACCCTGAAGCTTTCTTT.

The chain recombines TRBV4-1 with TRBJ2-7; 11 bases map to TRBD1. The V gene end was trimmed by 4 bases and the J gene end by 5 bases; junction bases not matched to a gene: 10. Germline V CDR1 and CDR2: MGHRA, YSYEKL. CDR3 length: 16 residues. As DNA, the CDR3 is TGCGCCAGCAGCCTTCGGACAGGGGGCAGATTGGACGAGCAGTACTTC. This translates into CASSLRTGGRLDEQYF.

V is TRBV18 and J is TRBJ2-1; 9 nucleotides match TRBD2. CDR1 and CDR2 (germline): KGHSH, LQKENI. CDR3 length: 15 amino acids. The V and J ends lost 2 bases and 9 bases, in that order; junction bases with no gene match: 8. The CDR3 nucleotides read TGTGCCAGCTCACCATTCCGCGGGAGGGCCTTTGAGCAGTTCTTC. It encodes CASSPFRGRAFEQFF.

The V gene is TRBV20-1, the J gene TRBJ2-2, with a possible D match to TRBD2 (6 bases). V was clipped by 5 bases and J by 0 bases, with 13 bases between them. This CDR3 comprises 15 residues. CDR1 DFQATT and CDR2 SNEGSKA come from the germline V gene (reference sequence). CDR3 DNA: TGCAGTGCTCGGAGGGGAGGCCCGAACACCGGGGAGCTGTTTTTT. It encodes CSARRGGPNTGELFF.

The V call is TRBV11-2, the J call TRBJ2-4; D perhaps matches TRBD2 (6 bases). CDR1 and CDR2 from the germline V gene are SGHAT and FQNNGV. The CDR3 contains 18 residues. V was shortened by 5 bases and J by 1 base, with 21 bases between the two germline ends. Here the CDR3 reads CASSQGRNGRSAKNIQYF. The CDR3 DNA reads as TGTGCCAGCAGCCAAGGCAGGAACGGGAGATCTGCCAAAAACATTCAGTACTTC.

This chain connects TRBV15 to TRBJ2-1; no reliable D call. Germline CDR1 LNHNV, CDR2 YYDKDF (reference sequence). V was pared by 0 bases and J by 8 bases, with 23 bases between. CDR3 length equals 18 residues. The CDR3 here is CATSREVSGRSLGDEQFF. The DNA for the CDR3 is TGTGCCACCAGCAGAGAGGTCTCCGGTAGGTCGCTGGGCGATGAGCAGTTCTTC.

Ten or more counts support this clonotype. The chain employs TRBV11-2 and TRBJ1-1, with TRBD1 matching over 7 bases. Germline V gene sequence: CDR1 SGHAT, CDR2 FQNNGV. The J segment lost 4 bases and the V segment lost 5 bases, leaving 16 bases of the junction unmatched. This CDR3 is 17 amino acids long. The CDR3 DNA is TGTGCCAGCAGCCTGAGGGGGCCATTACGCCGCGGCACTGAAGCTTTCTTT. Residues: CASSLRGPLRRGTEAFF.

This clonotype was observed a handful of times. DNA for the CDR3: TGTGCCAGTGGAACGGGACGGCACTACGAGCAGTACTTC. Amino acid sequence: CASGTGRHYEQYF. The rearrangement uses TRBV7-9 and TRBJ2-7; TRBD1 or TRBD2 may be the D gene (5 bases each). V gave up 9 bases and J gave up 3 bases, with 15 bases separating them. The CDR3 extends over 13 amino acids. The V gene's germline CDR1 is SEHNR and CDR2 FQNEAQ (reference sequence).

The sample holds a few counts of this clonotype. The chain couples TRBV5-1 to TRBJ2-3, with TRBD2 identical over 7 bases. V shed 3 bases, J shed 2 bases, and the junction held 6 bases outside the gene matches. Germline V lookup: CDR1 SGHRS, CDR2 YFSETQ. The CDR3 is 15 amino acids. The CDR3 loop is CASSYVAGVTDTQYF. The DNA for the CDR3 is TGCGCCAGCAGCTACGTTGCGGGAGTCACAGATACGCAGTATTTT.

The table lists this clonotype with a few counts. The chain recombines TRBV18 with TRBJ2-2, with D possibly matching TRBD2 (6 bases). This CDR3 has 14 residues. Germline loops: CDR1 KGHSH, CDR2 LQKENI. V dropped 8 bases and J dropped 2 bases, with 12 bases sitting between them. Written as DNA, the CDR3 is TGTGCCAGCACCCGGAGGGATAACACCGGGGAGCTGTTTTTT. It translates to CASTRRDNTGELFF.

The chain uses TRBV7-7 and TRBJ2-7, with D hard to call. Trimming cost V 0 bases and J 7 bases, with 10 bases left between them. This CDR3 contains 13 residues. Per germline, CDR1 SSHAT and CDR2 FNYEAQ (reference sequence). CDR3 protein: CASSLALMGEQYF. CDR3 nucleotide sequence: TGTGCCAGCAGCTTAGCACTAATGGGGGAGCAGTACTTC.

This chain connects TRBV12-3 or TRBV12-4 to TRBJ1-5; D unresolved. The length of the CDR3 is 16 residues. Between the trimmed V and J ends, which lost 1 base and 0 bases, there was a span of 10 bases. CDR3 residues: CASSLEGRDSNQPQHF. CDR3 sequence (DNA): TGTGCCAGCAGTTTAGAAGGGCGGGATAGCAATCAGCCCCAGCATTTT.

Comments on this clonotype: The junction shows a germline mismatch at one end, possibly a read error. The chain employs TRBV25-1 and TRBJ2-1; TRBD2 aligns across 9 bases. The CDR3 is 15 amino acids. Germline V CDR1 and CDR2: MGHDK, SYGVNS. The CDR3 spells CDSNHSGSSYNEQFF. The CDR3 bases are TGTGACAGCAACCATAGCGGGAGCTCCTACAATGAGCAGTTCTTC.

On this clonotype: A much larger clonotype is one base distant, so this may be a read error. This chain links TRBV3-1 with TRBJ2-2, with TRBD1 matching 8 bases. Germline V lookup: CDR1 LGHDT, CDR2 YNNKEL (reference sequence). The CDR3 spans 16 residues. The DNA of the CDR3 is TGTGCCTGCAGCCCCCCGGGGACAGGGAACACCGGGGAGCTGTTTTTT. Its translation is CACSPPGTGNTGELFF. The whole variable domain, filled in from reference TRBV3-1 and TRBJ2-2, reads DTAVSQTPKYLVTQMGNDKSIKCEQNLGHDTMYWYKQDSKKFLKIMFSYNNKELIINETVPNRFSPKSPDKAHLNLHINSLELGDSAVYFCACSPPGTGNTGELFFGEGSRLTVL.